This T cell receptor beta chain was retrieved from a study of blood T cell repertoires in COVID-19. The trim removed 6 bases at V and 2 bases at J, leaving 11 bases unmatched. The germline CDR1 and CDR2 sequences are MNHNY and SVGAGI (reference sequence). There are 16 residues in the CDR3. Authors' analysis steps: Reference gene primer amplification gave estimated nucleated cell counts. TCRdb's table, derived via immunoSEQ multiplex PCR, lists solely in-frame clones and lacks some. Clonal size and the V and J genes are those of that table, whereas D and trimming came from the DNA. Of over 70,000 clones in the sample, 75% to 85% were seen once.

The sequenced sample consisted of peripheral blood. The clonotype originates from an older woman with acute or convalescent COVID-19. The chain links TRBV6-6 to TRBJ1-2; 8 bases are a match to TRBD1. The CDR3: CASSQQTGGGNYGYTF. The CDR3 region has the DNA TGTGCCAGCAGCCAACAAACAGGGGGAGGGAACTATGGCTACACCTTC.